This TCR beta chain emerged from a study of blood T cell repertoires in COVID-19. V gave up 0 bases and J gave up 7 bases; unmatched junction bases: 9. This CDR3 region has 16 residues. Germline values: CDR1 LNHNV, CDR2 YYDKDF (reference sequence). Followed over time, Seattle patients had been enrolled while infection was active. How the authors handled the data: Amplification from reference gene primers served as the basis for estimated nucleated cell counts. Sequencing used immunoSEQ multiplex PCR; TCRdb keeps in-frame clones, though not all of them. That table furnishes V, J and clone size, whereas the DNA furnished D and trimming. This repertoire shows hundreds of thousands of clones, about 83% found once; its top ten account for 1.3%. This clone was detected once.

The specimen was peripheral blood. The chain couples TRBV15 to TRBJ1-2; 9 positions match TRBD1. The sequence came from a woman aged 25 to 45 with COVID-19, enrolled during active disease. In nucleotides, the CDR3 is TGTGCCACCAGCAGAGATGTAGGACAGGGGAGGCCTGGCTACACCTTC. Protein: CATSRDVGQGRPGYTF.